Presented here are 2 T cell receptor beta chains from one specimen sequenced in a study of T cell responses to AZD1222 COVID-19 vaccine. Sequencing used immunoSEQ multiplex PCR; TCRdb keeps in-frame clones, though not all of them. The sample consists of roughly 130,000 clones, around 87% of them appearing once. The sample here was peripheral blood, taken on day 0 of AZD1222 vaccination. These TCRs come from an adult in good health.

This rearrangement joins TRBV7-8 to TRBJ1-1, with TRBD1 matching 7 bases. This CDR3 has 15 amino acids. CDR1 and CDR2 (germline): SGHVS, FQNEAQ. Trimming at V came to 3 bases and at J to 5 bases, leaving 9 bases not matched to a gene. The CDR3 DNA sequence: TGTGCCAGCAGCTTCCTTCTAGGGGGCGGGACTGAAGCTTTCTTT. It yields the protein CASSFLLGGGTEAFF. Supplemented by reference TRBV7-8 and TRBJ1-1, the full variable domain reads GAGVSQSPRYKVAKRGQDVALRCDPISGHVSLFWYQQALGQGPEFLTYFQNEAQLDKSGLPSDRFFAERPEGSVSTLKIQRTQQEDSAVYLCASSFLLGGGTEAFFGQGTRLTVV.

In its sample, this clone was seen a few times. The rearrangement uses TRBV4-3 and TRBJ1-2, with D tentatively TRBD1 (6 bases). CDR1 and CDR2 from the germline V gene are LGHNA and YSLEER. V lost 4 bases, J lost 8 bases, and 17 bases lay in between. The CDR3 totals 14 residues. The CDR3 loop reads CASSPSQGSLGYTF. The CDR3 DNA reads as TGCGCCAGCAGCCCGTCTCAGGGGTCCCTGGGCTACACCTTC.